This T cell receptor beta chain was recovered during a study of CD8 T cells in ankylosing spondylitis. General observations from the study: Ankylosing spondylitis blood appeared to carry a characteristic TCR beta motif of roughly eight highly homologous variants. There was reportedly significant enrichment of clones that were disease-linked in matched ankylosing spondylitis synovial fluid.

This clonotype was detected only a few times. The antigen remains unidentified. V lost 0 bases, J lost 4 bases, and 4 bases lay in between. Per the germline V gene, CDR1 is LGHNA and CDR2 is YSLEER. This CDR3 is 13 amino acids long. Each CDR3 protein is one row after TCRdb ran MiXCR on the 5' RACE reads. The repertoire includes more than 250,000 distinct CDR3 sequences, under 8.5% of them detected once, and roughly 15% sits in the top ten. This sequence was found in a male donor with ankylosing spondylitis. The V call is TRBV4-3, the J call TRBJ2-1, with unresolved D. Input material: blood, either unsorted or a sorted T cell fraction (not recorded which). CDR3 sequence reads: CASSQELYNEQFF. The CDR3 DNA is TGCGCCAGCAGCCAAGAACTTTACAATGAGCAGTTCTTC.